Below, 6 T cell receptor beta chains from the same sample are listed, as sequenced in a study of human T cells and chemical hapten exposure. Unfractionated whole blood served as the source for total RNA extraction. TCRdb redid the calling of the 5' RACE reads with MiXCR, one entry per CDR3 protein. Of tens of thousands of distinct CDR3 sequences in the sample, 7% to 8% are singletons; the top ten hold 2% to 2.5%. The source of these receptors is a male donor in good health.

This clonotype occurred a few times. The chain joins TRBV29-1 to TRBJ1-1; D uncertain. Trimming took 5 bases from V and 1 from J, leaving 8 bases between them. The CDR3 has 12 amino acids. The germline CDR1 and CDR2 sequences are SQVTM and ANQGSEA. In DNA form, the CDR3 reads TGCAGCGTTTCTCCCGCGAACACTGAAGCTTTCTTT. The encoded protein is CSVSPANTEAFF.

This chain links TRBV10-1 with TRBJ2-7; 7 bases align to TRBD2. Trimming cost V 4 bases and J 2 bases; bases outside gene matches: 5. Germline V CDR1 and CDR2: WNHNN, SYGVQD (reference sequence). This CDR3 spans 14 amino acids. The chain's CDR3 is CASSGGGAPYEQYF. DNA for the CDR3: TGCGCCAGCAGTGGCGGGGGTGCCCCCTACGAGCAGTACTTC.

This clonotype has ten or more counts. The chain uses TRBV20-1 and TRBJ2-1, with 7 nucleotides matching TRBD1. Germline V gives CDR1 DFQATT, CDR2 SNEGSKA (reference sequence). The CDR3 is 14 residues long. The V and J ends lost 3 bases and 5 bases, in that order; junction bases with no gene match: 7. DNA of the CDR3: TGCAGTGCTAGTCAACAGGGGAACCACAATGAGCAGTTCTTC. Residues: CSASQQGNHNEQFF.

This clonotype appeared many times. The chain links TRBV6-2 or TRBV6-3 to TRBJ2-6; no clear D. There are 14 residues in the CDR3. Germline V CDR1 and CDR2: MNHEY, SVGEGT. Trimming stripped 7 bases from V and 1 base from J, with 8 bases between. The CDR3 spells CASKRESGANVLTF. The DNA for the CDR3 is TGTGCCAGCAAAAGGGAATCTGGGGCCAACGTCCTGACTTTC.

This clonotype was recorded at least ten times. V is TRBV7-2 and J is TRBJ1-1; D is ambiguous. Trimming took off 2 bases at V and 0 bases at J, with 10 bases between the two ends. Germline CDR1 is SGHTA and CDR2 is FQGNSA. This CDR3 region has 15 residues. CDR3 in DNA: TGTGCCAGCAGCTTACCCTTCTCCATGAACACTGAAGCTTTCTTT. Translation gives CASSLPFSMNTEAFF. Drawing the rest from reference TRBV7-2 and TRBJ1-1, the complete variable domain is GAGVSQSPSNKVTEKGKDVELRCDPISGHTALYWYRQSLGQGLEFLIYFQGNSAPDKSGLPSDRFSAERTGGSVSTLTIQRTQQEDSAVYLCASSLPFSMNTEAFFGQGTRLTVV.

This clonotype turned up a few times. V is TRBV10-3 and J is TRBJ2-1; no reliable D call. The CDR3 loop spans 12 amino acids. Per the germline V gene, CDR1 is ENHRY and CDR2 is SYGVKD. V shed 4 bases and J shed 10 bases, with 11 bases lying between them. Here the CDR3 reads CAISGVVQEQFF. CDR3 sequence (DNA): TGTGCCATCAGTGGGGTGGTTCAGGAGCAGTTCTTC.